The 9 T cell receptor beta chains below all came from one sample that was sequenced in a study of T cell changes during pregnancy in multiple sclerosis (dated by TCRdb to between 2018 and 2021). Library preparation used the immunoSEQ multiplex PCR assay. TCRdb stores this immuneACCESS table with in-frame sequences only. Part of the clones is absent; in the studies checked, under half of the shortfall reflects unresolved V genes, and no reason is known for the rest. For this sample the table gives approximately 90,000 clones, of which roughly 93% were detected only once. About 0.78% of the sample is taken by the ten largest. The sequencing used peripheral blood, collected in the third trimester of pregnancy. Source of these receptors: a female donor with multiple sclerosis, enrolled in a pregnancy study.

The rearrangement joins TRBV7-9 to TRBJ2-3; 7 bases fit TRBD2. CDR1 SEHNR and CDR2 FQNEAQ come from the germline V gene (reference sequence). Trimming at V came to 7 bases and at J to 4 bases, leaving 5 bases not matched to a gene. CDR3 length: 13 amino acids. The CDR3 nucleotides are TGTGCCAGCACCCATAGCGGGTCAGATACGCAGTATTTT. It specifies CASTHSGSDTQYF. Complete variable domain (other parts from reference TRBV7-9 and TRBJ2-3): DTGVSQNPRHKITKRGQNVTFRCDPISEHNRLYWYRQTLGQGPEFLTYFQNEAQLEKSRLLSDRFSAERPKGSFSTLEIQRTEQGDSAMYLCASTHSGSDTQYFGPGTRLTVL.

The chain uses TRBV27 and TRBJ1-2, with 8 positions matching TRBD1. Germline CDR1 MNHEY, CDR2 SMNVEV (reference sequence). CDR3 size: 13 residues. J was trimmed by 7 bases and V by 6 bases; bases with no gene match: 7. The CDR3 loop is CASRTRTGTGYTF. The CDR3 DNA sequence: TGTGCCAGCAGGACCAGGACAGGGACTGGCTACACCTTC.

CDR3 sequence (DNA): TGTGCCAGCAGTTACCGTCGGGACAGGGTATATGGCTACACCTTC. Its translation is CASSYRRDRVYGYTF. The chain couples TRBV6-5 to TRBJ1-2; TRBD1 matches at 9 bases. The V and J ends lost 2 bases and 5 bases, in that order; junction bases with no gene match: 6. CDR3 size: 15 residues. The germline V gene has CDR1 MNHEY and CDR2 SVGAGI.

CDR3 protein: CASSLSPTGNTEAFF. DNA for the CDR3: TGCGCCAGCAGCTTGAGTCCGACTGGAAACACTGAAGCTTTCTTT. The J gene is TRBJ1-1, the V gene TRBV5-1; D not certain. Germline V lookup: CDR1 SGHRS, CDR2 YFSETQ. This CDR3 region has 15 residues. V was clipped by 1 base and J by 2 bases, with 12 bases between them.

J is TRBJ2-1 and V is TRBV4-3, with 8 bases that match TRBD2. Looked up from germline, CDR1 is LGHNA and CDR2 is YSLEER. CDR3 size: 17 residues. With V trimmed by 1 base and J by 4 bases, 9 bases remained unmatched. The DNA of the CDR3 is TGCGCCAGCAGCCAAGTCATCGGACTAGCCGATTACAATGAGCAGTTCTTC. This encodes CASSQVIGLADYNEQFF.

The gene calls are TRBV29-1 and TRBJ1-2; 12 bases map to TRBD1. The CDR3 covers 15 residues. Germline CDR1 is SQVTM and CDR2 is ANQGSEA. Trimming removed 4 bases from V and 1 base from J; junction bases left unmatched: 4. This CDR3 reads CSVGGTGGLNYGYTF. The DNA for the CDR3 is TGCAGCGTTGGAGGGACAGGGGGCCTTAACTATGGCTACACCTTC.

This clone was recorded only once. The chain couples TRBV7-9 to TRBJ2-3; TRBD2 matches at 11 bases. With V trimmed by 5 bases and J by 3 bases, 4 bases remained unmatched. The CDR3 runs 15 residues. From germline, CDR1 is SEHNR and CDR2 FQNEAQ (reference sequence). The CDR3 is CASSERLAGTDTQYF. The CDR3 nucleotides are TGTGCCAGCAGCGAGAGACTAGCGGGAACAGATACGCAGTATTTT.

V gene TRBV6-1 combines with J gene TRBJ2-7, with 10 bases matching TRBD2. The V and J ends lost 9 bases and 6 bases, in that order; junction bases with no gene match: 8. CDR1 MNHNS and CDR2 SASEGT come from the germline V gene. The CDR3 runs 13 residues. The CDR3 spells CASGTSVFLEQYF. Written as DNA, the CDR3 is TGTGCCAGTGGGACTAGCGTATTCCTCGAGCAGTACTTC.

Only one count was recorded for this clone. V usage is TRBV27 and J usage is TRBJ2-3; D is possibly TRBD2 (5 bases). Trimming shortened V by 3 bases and J by 3 bases, and 10 bases separated the two germline ends. The CDR3 totals 14 residues. Per germline, CDR1 MNHEY and CDR2 SMNVEV (reference sequence). The CDR3 DNA follows: TGTGCCAGCAGTTTCGGGGTAGCTACAGATACGCAGTATTTT. Its translation: CASSFGVATDTQYF.